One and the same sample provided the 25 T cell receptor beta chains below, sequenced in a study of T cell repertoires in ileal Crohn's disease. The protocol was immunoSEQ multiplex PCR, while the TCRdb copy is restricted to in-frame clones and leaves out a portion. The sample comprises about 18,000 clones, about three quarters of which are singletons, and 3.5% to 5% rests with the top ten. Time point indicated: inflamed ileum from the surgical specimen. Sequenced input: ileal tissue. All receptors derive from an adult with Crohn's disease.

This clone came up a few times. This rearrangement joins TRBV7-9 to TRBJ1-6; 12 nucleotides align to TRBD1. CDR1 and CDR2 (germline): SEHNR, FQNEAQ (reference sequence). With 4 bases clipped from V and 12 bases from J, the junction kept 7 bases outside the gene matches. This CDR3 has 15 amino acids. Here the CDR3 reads CASSSGDRGHEPLHF. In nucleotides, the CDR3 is TGTGCCAGCAGCTCAGGGGACAGGGGGCACGAACCCCTCCACTTT. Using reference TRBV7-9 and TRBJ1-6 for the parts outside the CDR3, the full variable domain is DTGVSQNPRHKITKRGQNVTFRCDPISEHNRLYWYRQTLGQGPEFLTYFQNEAQLEKSRLLSDRFSAERPKGSFSTLEIQRTEQGDSAMYLCASSSGDRGHEPLHFGNGTRLTVT.

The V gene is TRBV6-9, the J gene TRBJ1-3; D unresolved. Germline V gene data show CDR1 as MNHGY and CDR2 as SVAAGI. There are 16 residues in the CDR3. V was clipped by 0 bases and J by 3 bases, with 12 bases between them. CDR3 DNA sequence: TGTGCCAGCAGTTATTCTAAGATTTGCGGTGGAAACACCATATATTTT. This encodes CASSYSKICGGNTIYF.

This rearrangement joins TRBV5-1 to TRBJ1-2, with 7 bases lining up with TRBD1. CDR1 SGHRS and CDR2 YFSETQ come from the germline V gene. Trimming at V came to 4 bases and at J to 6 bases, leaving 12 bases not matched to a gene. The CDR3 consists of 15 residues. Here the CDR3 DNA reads TGCGCCAGCAGCATAGAACAGGGGTTCATAGATGGCTACACCTTC. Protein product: CASSIEQGFIDGYTF.

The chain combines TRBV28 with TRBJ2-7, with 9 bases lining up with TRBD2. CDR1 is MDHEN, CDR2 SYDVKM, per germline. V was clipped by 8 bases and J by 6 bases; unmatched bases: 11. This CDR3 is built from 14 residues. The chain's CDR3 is CASVPGLAAGEQYF. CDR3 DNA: TGTGCCAGCGTTCCGGGACTAGCTGCAGGCGAGCAGTACTTC.

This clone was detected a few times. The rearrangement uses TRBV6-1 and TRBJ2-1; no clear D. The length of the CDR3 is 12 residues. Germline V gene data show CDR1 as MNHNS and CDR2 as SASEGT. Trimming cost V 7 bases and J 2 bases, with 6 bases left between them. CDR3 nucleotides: TGTGCCAGCACCCTACCCTACAATGAGCAGTTCTTC. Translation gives CASTLPYNEQFF.

This CDR3 is CASRPSTPVGYTF. DNA of the CDR3: TGTGCCAGCAGGCCAAGTACACCCGTCGGCTACACCTTC. This chain links TRBV27 with TRBJ1-2, with D uncertain. CDR1 is MNHEY and CDR2 is SMNVEV in the germline V gene (reference sequence). There are 13 residues in the CDR3. V shed 6 bases and J shed 8 bases, with 16 bases lying between them.

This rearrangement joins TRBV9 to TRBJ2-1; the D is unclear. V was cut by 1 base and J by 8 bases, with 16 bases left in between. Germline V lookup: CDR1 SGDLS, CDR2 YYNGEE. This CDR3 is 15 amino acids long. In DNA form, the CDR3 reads TGTGCCAGCAGCGTATTCAGCGTCCAAAGGGATGAGCAGTTCTTC. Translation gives CASSVFSVQRDEQFF.

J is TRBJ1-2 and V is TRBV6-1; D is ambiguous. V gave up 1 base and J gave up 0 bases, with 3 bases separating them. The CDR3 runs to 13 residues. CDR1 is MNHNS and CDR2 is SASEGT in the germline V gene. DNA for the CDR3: TGTGCCAGCAGTGAAGACACTAACTATGGCTACACCTTC. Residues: CASSEDTNYGYTF.

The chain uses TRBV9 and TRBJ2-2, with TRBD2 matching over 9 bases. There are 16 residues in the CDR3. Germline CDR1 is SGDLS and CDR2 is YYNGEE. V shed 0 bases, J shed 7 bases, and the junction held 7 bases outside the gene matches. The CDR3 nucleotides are TGTGCCAGCAGCGTAGCAGGCGGGGGGGCCGTCGGGGAGCTGTTTTTT. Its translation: CASSVAGGGAVGELFF.

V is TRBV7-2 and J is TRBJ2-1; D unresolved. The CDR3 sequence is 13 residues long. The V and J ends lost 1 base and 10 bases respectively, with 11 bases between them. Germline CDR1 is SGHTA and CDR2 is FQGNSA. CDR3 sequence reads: CASSLVRGREQFF. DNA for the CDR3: TGTGCCAGCAGCTTAGTCCGCGGCCGAGAGCAGTTCTTC.

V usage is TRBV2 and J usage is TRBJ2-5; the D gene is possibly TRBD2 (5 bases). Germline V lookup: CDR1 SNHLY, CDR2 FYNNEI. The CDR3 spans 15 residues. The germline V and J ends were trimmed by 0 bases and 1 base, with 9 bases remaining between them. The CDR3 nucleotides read TGTGCCAGCAGTGAAGCTGGAAGCGGCCAAGAGACCCAGTACTTC. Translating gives CASSEAGSGQETQYF.

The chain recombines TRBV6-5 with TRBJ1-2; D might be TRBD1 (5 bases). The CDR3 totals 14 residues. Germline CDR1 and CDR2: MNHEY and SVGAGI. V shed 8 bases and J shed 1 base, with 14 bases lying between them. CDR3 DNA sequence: TGTGCCAGCCGAGACAGAACAAATAACTATGGCTACACCTTC. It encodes CASRDRTNNYGYTF.

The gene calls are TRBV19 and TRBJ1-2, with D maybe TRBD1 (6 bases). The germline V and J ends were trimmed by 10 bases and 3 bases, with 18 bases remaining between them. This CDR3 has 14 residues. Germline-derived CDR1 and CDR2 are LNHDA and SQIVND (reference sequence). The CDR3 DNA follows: TGTGCCACCCTTAAGACAGGCCGAGACTATGGCTACACCTTC. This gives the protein CATLKTGRDYGYTF.

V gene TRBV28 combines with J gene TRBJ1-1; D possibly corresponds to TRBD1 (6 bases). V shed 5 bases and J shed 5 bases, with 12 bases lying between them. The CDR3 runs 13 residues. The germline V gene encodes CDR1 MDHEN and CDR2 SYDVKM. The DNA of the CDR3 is TGTGCCAGCAGTAACAGGGAGGGGACTGAAGCTTTCTTT. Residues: CASSNREGTEAFF.

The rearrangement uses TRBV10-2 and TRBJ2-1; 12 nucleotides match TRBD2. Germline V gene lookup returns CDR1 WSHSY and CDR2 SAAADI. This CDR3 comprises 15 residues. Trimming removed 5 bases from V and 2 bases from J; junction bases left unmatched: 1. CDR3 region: CASSPSGGAYNEQFF. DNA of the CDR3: TGCGCCAGCAGTCCTAGCGGGGGGGCCTACAATGAGCAGTTCTTC.

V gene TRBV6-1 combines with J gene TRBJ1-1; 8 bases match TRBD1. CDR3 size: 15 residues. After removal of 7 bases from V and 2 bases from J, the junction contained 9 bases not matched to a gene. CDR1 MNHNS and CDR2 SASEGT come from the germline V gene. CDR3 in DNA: TGTGCCAGCACCCTACAGGGGGTCGGTAACACTGAAGCTTTCTTT. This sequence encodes CASTLQGVGNTEAFF.

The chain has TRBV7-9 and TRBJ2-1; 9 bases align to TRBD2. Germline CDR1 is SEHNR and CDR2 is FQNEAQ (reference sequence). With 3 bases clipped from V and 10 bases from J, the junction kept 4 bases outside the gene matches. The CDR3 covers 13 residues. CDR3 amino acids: CASSLTSGAEQFF. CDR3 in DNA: TGTGCCAGCAGCTTGACTAGCGGAGCGGAGCAGTTCTTC.

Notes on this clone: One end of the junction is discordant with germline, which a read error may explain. The CDR3 sequence is CASGLRTSEAFF. The CDR3 DNA reads TGTGCCAGTGGCCTCAGGACCTCTGAGGCTTTCTTT. The V gene is TRBV19, the J gene TRBJ1-1; D is uncertain. This CDR3 contains 12 residues. The germline V gene encodes CDR1 LNHDA and CDR2 SQIVND (reference sequence).

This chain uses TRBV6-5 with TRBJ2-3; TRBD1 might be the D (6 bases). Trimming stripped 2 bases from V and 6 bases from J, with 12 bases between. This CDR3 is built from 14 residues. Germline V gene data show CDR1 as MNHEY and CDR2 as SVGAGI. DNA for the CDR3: TGTGCCAGCAGTTACGACAGGAGGTCTGATACGCAGTATTTT. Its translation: CASSYDRRSDTQYF.

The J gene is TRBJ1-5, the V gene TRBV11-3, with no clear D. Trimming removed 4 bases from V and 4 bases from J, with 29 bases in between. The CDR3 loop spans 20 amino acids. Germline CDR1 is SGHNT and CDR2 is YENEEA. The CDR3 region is CASSCPREVVPVPINQPQHF. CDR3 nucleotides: TGTGCCAGCAGCTGCCCAAGGGAAGTCGTCCCTGTCCCGATAAATCAGCCCCAGCATTTT.

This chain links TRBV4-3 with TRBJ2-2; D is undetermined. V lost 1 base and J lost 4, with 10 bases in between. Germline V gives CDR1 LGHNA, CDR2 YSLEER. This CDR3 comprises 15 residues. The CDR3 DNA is TGCGCCAGCAGCCAAGTGGCGGAATTCACCGGGGAGCTGTTTTTT. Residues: CASSQVAEFTGELFF.

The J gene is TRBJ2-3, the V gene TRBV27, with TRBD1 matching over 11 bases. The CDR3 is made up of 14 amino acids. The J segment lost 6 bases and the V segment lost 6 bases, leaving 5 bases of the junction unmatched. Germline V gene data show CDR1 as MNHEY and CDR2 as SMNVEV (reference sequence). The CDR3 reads CASSFRDRGDTQYF. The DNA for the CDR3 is TGTGCCAGCAGCTTCCGGGACAGGGGGGATACGCAGTATTTT.

CDR3 nucleotide sequence: TGTGCCAGCAGCTTGTGGGGGGCGACTGGAAACACCATATATTTT. It encodes CASSLWGATGNTIYF. The rearrangement uses TRBV5-4 and TRBJ1-3, with a tentative D call TRBD1 (6 bases). Germline V gives CDR1 SGHNT, CDR2 YYREEE (reference sequence). V was shortened by 1 base and J by 2 bases, with 10 bases between the two germline ends. The CDR3 length is 15 residues.

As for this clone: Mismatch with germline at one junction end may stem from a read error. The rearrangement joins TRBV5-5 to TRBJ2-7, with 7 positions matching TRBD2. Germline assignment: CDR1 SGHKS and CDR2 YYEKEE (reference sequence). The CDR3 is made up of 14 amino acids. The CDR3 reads CASTGQAGPGGEDF. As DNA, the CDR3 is TGTGCCAGCACCGGACAAGCGGGACCCGGGGGTGAAGACTTC.

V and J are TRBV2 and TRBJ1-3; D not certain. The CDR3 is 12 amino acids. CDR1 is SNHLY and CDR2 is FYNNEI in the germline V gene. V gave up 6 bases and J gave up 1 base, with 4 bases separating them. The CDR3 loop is CASRPSGNTIYF. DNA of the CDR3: TGTGCCAGCAGGCCGTCTGGAAACACCATATATTTT. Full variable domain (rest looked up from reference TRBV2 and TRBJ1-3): EPEVTQTPSHQVTQMGQEVILRCVPISNHLYFYWYRQILGQKVEFLVSFYNNEISEKSEIFDDQFSVERPDGSNFTLKIRSTKLEDSAMYFCASRPSGNTIYFGEGSWLTVV.